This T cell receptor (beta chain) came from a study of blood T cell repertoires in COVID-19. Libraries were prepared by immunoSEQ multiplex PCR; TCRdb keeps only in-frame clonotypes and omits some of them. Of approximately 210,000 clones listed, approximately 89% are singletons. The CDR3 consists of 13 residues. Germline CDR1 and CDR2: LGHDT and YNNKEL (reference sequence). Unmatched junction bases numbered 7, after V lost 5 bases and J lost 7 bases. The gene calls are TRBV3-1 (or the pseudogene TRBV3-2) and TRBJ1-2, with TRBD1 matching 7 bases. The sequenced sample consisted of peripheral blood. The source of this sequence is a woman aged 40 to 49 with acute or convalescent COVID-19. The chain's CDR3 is CASSFGQAFGYTF. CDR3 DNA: TGTGCCAGCAGCTTTGGACAGGCGTTTGGCTACACCTTC.